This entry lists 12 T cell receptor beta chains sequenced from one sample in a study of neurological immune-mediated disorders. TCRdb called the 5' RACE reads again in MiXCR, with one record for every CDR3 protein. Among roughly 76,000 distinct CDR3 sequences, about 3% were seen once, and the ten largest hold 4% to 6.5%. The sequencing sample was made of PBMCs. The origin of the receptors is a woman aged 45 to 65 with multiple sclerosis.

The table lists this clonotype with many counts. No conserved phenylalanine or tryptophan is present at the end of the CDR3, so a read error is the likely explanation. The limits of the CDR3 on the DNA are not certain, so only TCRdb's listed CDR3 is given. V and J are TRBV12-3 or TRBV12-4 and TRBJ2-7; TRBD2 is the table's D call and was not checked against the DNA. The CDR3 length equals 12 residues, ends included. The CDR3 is CASSPSGRAALL.

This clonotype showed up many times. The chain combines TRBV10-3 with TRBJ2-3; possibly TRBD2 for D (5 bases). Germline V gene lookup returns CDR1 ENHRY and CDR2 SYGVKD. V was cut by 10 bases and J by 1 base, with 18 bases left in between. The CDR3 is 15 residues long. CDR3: CATTTEGSRTDTQYF. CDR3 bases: TGTGCCACTACAACCGAGGGATCGCGCACAGATACGCAGTATTTT.

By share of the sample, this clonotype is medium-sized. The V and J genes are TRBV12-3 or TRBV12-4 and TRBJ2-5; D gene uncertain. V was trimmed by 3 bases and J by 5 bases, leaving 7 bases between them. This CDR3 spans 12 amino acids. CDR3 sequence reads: CASSFVGETQYF. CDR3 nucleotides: TGTGCCAGCAGTTTTGTCGGCGAGACCCAGTACTTC.

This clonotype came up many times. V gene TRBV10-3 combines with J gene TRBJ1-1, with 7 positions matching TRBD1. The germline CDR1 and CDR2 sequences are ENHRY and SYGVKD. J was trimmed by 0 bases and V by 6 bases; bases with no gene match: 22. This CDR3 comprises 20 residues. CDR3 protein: CAISHWIGDSLEHMNTEAFF. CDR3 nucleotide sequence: TGTGCCATCAGCCACTGGATAGGGGACAGTTTGGAGCACATGAACACTGAAGCTTTCTTT.

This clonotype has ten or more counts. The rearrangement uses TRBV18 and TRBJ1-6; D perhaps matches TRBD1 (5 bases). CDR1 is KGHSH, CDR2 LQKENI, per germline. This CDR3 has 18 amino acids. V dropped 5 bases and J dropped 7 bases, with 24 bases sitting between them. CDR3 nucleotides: TGTGCCAGCTCAACTCAGAGAATGCAGGGACGAGTGAATTCACCCCTCCACTTT. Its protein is CASSTQRMQGRVNSPLHF.

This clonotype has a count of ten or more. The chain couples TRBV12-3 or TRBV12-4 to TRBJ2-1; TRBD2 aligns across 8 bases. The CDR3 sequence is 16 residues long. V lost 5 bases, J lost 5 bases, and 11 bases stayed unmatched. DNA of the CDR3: TGTGCCAGCAGTGTACTCGGGGGGGCCCGCAACAATGAGCAGTTCTTC. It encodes CASSVLGGARNNEQFF.

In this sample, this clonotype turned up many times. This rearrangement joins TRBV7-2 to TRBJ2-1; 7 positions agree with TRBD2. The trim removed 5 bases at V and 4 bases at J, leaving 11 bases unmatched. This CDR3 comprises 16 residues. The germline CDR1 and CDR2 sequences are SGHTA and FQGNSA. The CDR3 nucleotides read TGTGCCAGCAGCCCATCCGGGACTACACCTTACAATGAGCAGTTCTTC. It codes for CASSPSGTTPYNEQFF.

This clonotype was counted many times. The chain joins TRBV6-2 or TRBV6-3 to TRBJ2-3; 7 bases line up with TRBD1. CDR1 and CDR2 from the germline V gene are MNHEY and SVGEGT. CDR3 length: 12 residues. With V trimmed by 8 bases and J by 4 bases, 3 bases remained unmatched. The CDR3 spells CASHRGADTQYF. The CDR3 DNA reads TGTGCCAGCCACAGGGGTGCAGATACGCAGTATTTT.

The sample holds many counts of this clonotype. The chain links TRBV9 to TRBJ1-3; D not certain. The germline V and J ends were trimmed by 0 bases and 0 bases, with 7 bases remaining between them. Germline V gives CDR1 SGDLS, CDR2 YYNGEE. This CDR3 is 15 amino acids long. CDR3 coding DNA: TGTGCCAGCAGCGTAGGAGCAGCCTCTGGAAACACCATATATTTT. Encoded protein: CASSVGAASGNTIYF.

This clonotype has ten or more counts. CDR3 coding DNA: TGCGCCAGCAGCCAACTCGGGAAACCGGAGTACACCATATATTTT. Translated, it gives CASSQLGKPEYTIYF. The chain combines TRBV4-1 with TRBJ1-3, with unresolved D. The CDR3 is made up of 15 amino acids. Germline lookup yields CDR1 MGHRA and CDR2 YSYEKL. V was trimmed by 2 bases and J by 8 bases, leaving 16 bases between them.

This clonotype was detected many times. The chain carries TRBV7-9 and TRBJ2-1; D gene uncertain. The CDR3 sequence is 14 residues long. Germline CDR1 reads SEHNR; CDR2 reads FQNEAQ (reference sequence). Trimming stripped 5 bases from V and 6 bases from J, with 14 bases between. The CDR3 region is CASSLMGLVNEQFF. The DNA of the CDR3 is TGTGCCAGCAGCCTAATGGGATTGGTCAATGAGCAGTTCTTC.

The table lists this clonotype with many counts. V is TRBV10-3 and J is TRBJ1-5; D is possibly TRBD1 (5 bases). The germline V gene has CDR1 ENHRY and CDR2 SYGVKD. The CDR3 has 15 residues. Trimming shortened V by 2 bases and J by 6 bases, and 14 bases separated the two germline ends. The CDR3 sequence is CAISEGHVQGQPQHF. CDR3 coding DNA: TGTGCCATCAGTGAGGGTCATGTGCAGGGTCAGCCCCAGCATTTT.